Presented here are 27 T cell receptor beta chains from one specimen sequenced in a study of blood T cell repertoires in COVID-19. TCRdb's copy holds only in-frame clones and misses some; the assay was immunoSEQ multiplex PCR. Found here are about 360,000 clones, 70% to 90% of them singletons; the top ten hold just over 7%. Material for sequencing was peripheral blood. All receptors come from an older woman with COVID-19, enrolled during active disease.

The rearrangement links TRBV11-1 to TRBJ1-1; unclear D gene. Germline CDR1 reads SGHAT; CDR2 reads FQDESV (reference sequence). The V gene lost 4 bases and the J gene lost 0 bases, with 6 bases spanning the gap. CDR3 size: 13 residues. DNA for the CDR3: TGTGCCAGCAGCTCCCTCCTGAACACTGAAGCTTTCTTT. Residues: CASSSLLNTEAFF. Together with reference TRBV11-1 and TRBJ1-1, the CDR3 gives the full variable domain: EAEVAQSPRYKITEKSQAVAFWCDPISGHATLYWYRQILGQGPELLVQFQDESVVDDSQLPKDRFSAERLKGVDSTLKIQPAELGDSAMYLCASSSLLNTEAFFGQGTRLTVV.

The rearrangement uses TRBV10-3 and TRBJ1-2; 7 nucleotides line up with TRBD1. After removal of 3 bases from V and 6 bases from J, the junction contained 4 bases not matched to a gene. The germline gives CDR1 ENHRY, CDR2 SYGVKD. The CDR3 covers 13 residues. CDR3: CAISDRQGDGYTF. Here the CDR3 DNA reads TGTGCCATCAGTGACCGGCAGGGGGATGGCTACACCTTC.

The CDR3 protein is CASSEITGGTEAFF. As DNA, the CDR3 is TGTGCCAGCAGTGAAATAACAGGGGGTACTGAAGCTTTCTTT. The genes are TRBV2 and TRBJ1-1, with 8 bases lining up with TRBD1. Germline V lookup: CDR1 SNHLY, CDR2 FYNNEI. The CDR3 consists of 14 residues. The J segment lost 5 bases and the V segment lost 2 bases, leaving 4 bases of the junction unmatched. Using reference TRBV2 and TRBJ1-1 for the parts outside the CDR3, the full variable domain is EPEVTQTPSHQVTQMGQEVILRCVPISNHLYFYWYRQILGQKVEFLVSFYNNEISEKSEIFDDQFSVERPDGSNFTLKIRSTKLEDSAMYFCASSEITGGTEAFFGQGTRLTVV.

The rearrangement uses TRBV20-1 and TRBJ1-6, with a weak D call TRBD1 (6 bases). Between the trimmed V and J ends, which lost 3 bases and 8 bases, there was a span of 11 bases. The germline CDR1 and CDR2 sequences are DFQATT and SNEGSKA (reference sequence). The CDR3 is 13 amino acids. Written as DNA, the CDR3 is TGCAGTGCTAGTGCAGGGGAGTATTCACCCCTCCACTTT. Protein product: CSASAGEYSPLHF.

This clone appeared a few times. The chain combines TRBV4-1 with TRBJ1-5; perhaps TRBD1 as D (5 bases). The V gene lost 2 bases and the J gene lost 5 bases, with 13 bases spanning the gap. CDR3 length: 15 residues. The germline V gene encodes CDR1 MGHRA and CDR2 YSYEKL. CDR3 amino acids: CASSQLSDTYQPQHF. CDR3 bases: TGCGCCAGCAGCCAACTATCGGACACATATCAGCCCCAGCATTTT.

The chain joins TRBV18 to TRBJ1-1, with D possibly matching TRBD1 (5 bases). The CDR3 is made up of 13 amino acids. Trimming pared 8 bases from V and 3 bases from J, leaving 13 bases between. From germline, CDR1 is KGHSH and CDR2 LQKENI. The CDR3 DNA reads as TGTGCCAGCGCCCAGGGCCTGGACACTGAAGCTTTCTTT. This encodes CASAQGLDTEAFF.

The chain carries TRBV9 and TRBJ2-5, with 9 nucleotides matching TRBD2. J was trimmed by 5 bases and V by 0 bases; bases with no gene match: 8. The CDR3 runs 16 residues. Germline assignment: CDR1 SGDLS and CDR2 YYNGEE. The DNA for the CDR3 is TGTGCCAGCAGCGTAGTGGGCGGGGGGGCGATCGAGACCCAGTACTTC. This gives the protein CASSVVGGGAIETQYF. Combining the CDR3 with reference TRBV9 and TRBJ2-5 gives the whole variable domain DSGVTQTPKHLITATGQRVTLRCSPRSGDLSVYWYQQSLDQGLQFLIQYYNGEERAKGNILERFSAQQFPDLHSELNLSSLELGDSALYFCASSVVGGGAIETQYFGPGTRLLVL.

The chain carries TRBV6-2 or TRBV6-3 and TRBJ1-5; D is uncertain. The CDR3 contains 15 residues. Germline V gene data show CDR1 as MNHEY and CDR2 as SVGEGT. V was cut by 6 bases and J by 7 bases, with 19 bases left in between. The CDR3 region has the DNA TGTGCCAGCAGCCGGACTTCTAGGCGAGACCAGCCCCAGCATTTT. It yields the protein CASSRTSRRDQPQHF.

This chain links TRBV5-1 with TRBJ1-5; no reliable D call. Germline assignment: CDR1 SGHRS and CDR2 YFSETQ. V lost 4 bases and J 9 bases, leaving 20 bases between the germline ends. The CDR3 has 15 amino acids. The CDR3 sequence is CASSPLGDARRPQHF. CDR3 bases: TGCGCCAGCAGCCCGCTTGGAGACGCTCGACGGCCCCAGCATTTT.

This clone was found once. The chain is built from TRBV6-5 and TRBJ2-6, with TRBD1 matching 10 bases. The CDR3 totals 15 residues. The junction had 1 base not matched to a gene; V was cut back by 6 bases and J by 2 bases. In germline, CDR1 is MNHEY, CDR2 SVGAGI. The CDR3 sequence: CASRTGGTGANVLTF. CDR3 bases: TGTGCCAGCAGGACAGGGGGCACTGGGGCCAACGTCCTGACTTTC.

This chain links TRBV5-1 with TRBJ2-1; tentative D call: TRBD1 (6 bases). The CDR3 runs to 15 residues. V lost 1 base to trimming and J lost 3 bases, with 11 bases between them. CDR1 and CDR2 from the germline V gene are SGHRS and YFSETQ. Written as DNA, the CDR3 is TGCGCCAGCAGCTTGCCCAGGGGAAACTACAATGAGCAGTTCTTC. It encodes CASSLPRGNYNEQFF.

V and J are TRBV10-3 and TRBJ2-2; tentatively, D is TRBD1 (6 bases). Trimming pared 2 bases from V and 2 bases from J, leaving 12 bases between. Germline V lookup: CDR1 ENHRY, CDR2 SYGVKD. The CDR3 has 16 residues. The DNA of the CDR3 is TGTGCCATCAGTGAGGTTGGGACAATTAACACCGGGGAGCTGTTTTTT. Residues: CAISEVGTINTGELFF.

The J gene is TRBJ1-2, the V gene TRBV10-3; TRBD1 matches at 10 bases. V lost 0 bases and J lost 4; bases outside the gene matches: 2. The CDR3 loop spans 15 amino acids. CDR1 and CDR2 from the germline V gene are ENHRY and SYGVKD. CDR3 bases: TGTGCCATCAGTGAGTCCGACAGGGGGCCCTATGGCTACACCTTC. Protein product: CAISESDRGPYGYTF.

This chain uses TRBV7-9 with TRBJ2-3; no definite D call. V dropped 4 bases and J dropped 0 bases, with 11 bases sitting between them. Germline V gene lookup returns CDR1 SEHNR and CDR2 FQNEAQ (reference sequence). There are 15 residues in the CDR3. The CDR3 DNA sequence: TGTGCCAGCAGCTCACTGTGGGCTAGCACAGATACGCAGTATTTT. Its protein is CASSSLWASTDTQYF.

The chain is built from TRBV3-1 (or the pseudogene TRBV3-2) and TRBJ1-1; 8 bases are shared with TRBD1. This CDR3 is built from 14 residues. The germline gives CDR1 LGHDT, CDR2 YNNKEL (reference sequence). Unmatched junction bases numbered 4, after V lost 4 bases and J lost 3 bases. Written as DNA, the CDR3 is TGTGCCAGCAGCCGGTTACAGGGGGACACTGAAGCTTTCTTT. Its protein product is CASSRLQGDTEAFF.

The chain carries TRBV3-1 (or the pseudogene TRBV3-2) and TRBJ1-2, with D tentatively TRBD1 (5 bases). V was trimmed by 4 bases and J by 0 bases, leaving 15 bases between them. The germline CDR1 and CDR2 sequences are LGHDT and YNNKEL (reference sequence). The CDR3 runs to 16 residues. CDR3 in DNA: TGTGCCAGCAGCCCGCGGGACCGGGATTCTAACTATGGCTACACCTTC. It yields the protein CASSPRDRDSNYGYTF.

The rearrangement links TRBV19 to TRBJ2-3; D is possibly TRBD2 (5 bases). V shed 3 bases and J shed 0 bases, with 10 bases lying between them. The germline V gene has CDR1 LNHDA and CDR2 SQIVND (reference sequence). This CDR3 region has 15 residues. The CDR3 nucleotides read TGTGCCAGTAGTATTGTTGGACTGAGCACAGATACGCAGTATTTT. Protein product: CASSIVGLSTDTQYF.

J is TRBJ1-4 and V is TRBV6-9, with D maybe TRBD1 (5 bases). Germline V CDR1 and CDR2: MNHGY, SVAAGI. V lost 2 bases, J lost 4 bases, and 23 bases lay in between. This CDR3 is 19 amino acids long. The CDR3 is CASSYEGQDNGDLNEKLFF. The CDR3 DNA is TGTGCCAGCAGTTATGAAGGACAAGATAACGGAGATCTTAATGAAAAACTGTTTTTT.

The genes are TRBV6-2 or TRBV6-3 and TRBJ2-7; 7 bases align to TRBD1. CDR1 and CDR2 (germline): MNHEY, SVGEGT. The junction had 16 bases not matched to a gene; V was cut back by 6 bases and J by 2 bases. This CDR3 region has 17 residues. CDR3 bases: TGTGCCAGCAGCCCAGCCCAAACCGGGACAGATGCCTACGAGCAGTACTTC. Residues: CASSPAQTGTDAYEQYF.

The genes are TRBV4-2 and TRBJ1-5; 9 bases agree with TRBD1. The V and J ends lost 3 bases and 4 bases, in that order; junction bases with no gene match: 7. Germline CDR1 is LGHNA and CDR2 is YNFKEQ. The CDR3 loop spans 16 amino acids. The CDR3 DNA is TGTGCCAGCAGCCAGGATATGGGACAGGGAAATCAGCCCCAGCATTTT. The encoded protein is CASSQDMGQGNQPQHF.

The chain carries TRBV3-1 (or the pseudogene TRBV3-2) and TRBJ2-5; 11 bases map to TRBD2. This CDR3 is 19 amino acids long. CDR1 and CDR2 from the germline V gene are LGHDT and YNNKEL (reference sequence). V trimming: 0 bases; J trimming: 0 bases; junction bases outside the gene matches: 9. In DNA form, the CDR3 reads TGTGCCAGCAGCCAAGAAGCAATTAAGGGACTAGCGGACCAAGAGACCCAGTACTTC. Its translation is CASSQEAIKGLADQETQYF.

V and J are TRBV4-2 and TRBJ1-6, with 7 bases matching TRBD1. With 1 base clipped from V and 6 bases from J, the junction kept 12 bases outside the gene matches. The CDR3 extends over 18 amino acids. Germline V CDR1 and CDR2: LGHNA, YNFKEQ. The CDR3: CASSQANTGVSGNSPLHF. The CDR3 region has the DNA TGTGCCAGCAGCCAAGCGAATACAGGGGTCTCTGGTAATTCACCCCTCCACTTT.

V is TRBV5-4 and J is TRBJ2-1; perhaps TRBD2 as D (6 bases). CDR3 size: 14 residues. The germline V and J ends were trimmed by 5 bases and 4 bases, with 13 bases remaining between them. Germline V gene data show CDR1 as SGHNT and CDR2 as YYREEE (reference sequence). This CDR3 is CASSTSKAYNEQFF. CDR3 DNA: TGTGCCAGCAGTACTAGCAAGGCTTACAATGAGCAGTTCTTC. The whole variable domain, remainder taken from reference TRBV5-4 and TRBJ2-1, is ETGVTQSPTHLIKTRGQQVTLRCSSQSGHNTVSWYQQALGQGPQFIFQYYREEENGRGNFPPRFSGLQFPNYSSELNVNALELDDSALYLCASSTSKAYNEQFFGPGTRLTVL.

CDR3 nucleotides: TGTGCCAGCAGTAACAGGGGCCGCTCGCCCTACGAGCAGTACTTC. This translates into CASSNRGRSPYEQYF. This chain connects TRBV27 to TRBJ2-7; 7 nucleotides line up with TRBD1. V lost 5 bases, J lost 2 bases, and 9 bases stayed unmatched. The germline CDR1 and CDR2 sequences are MNHEY and SMNVEV (reference sequence). This CDR3 has 15 residues.

The CDR3 spells CASSLSETHGYTF. The CDR3 nucleotides read TGTGCCAGCAGTTTATCAGAAACCCATGGCTACACCTTC. The chain uses TRBV12-3 or TRBV12-4 and TRBJ1-2; D remains unclear. Trimming removed 2 bases at V and 6 bases at J, with 10 bases between. This CDR3 has 13 amino acids.

This rearrangement joins TRBV5-4 to TRBJ1-2; a possible D gene is TRBD1 (5 bases). There are 13 residues in the CDR3. V was cut by 5 bases and J by 2 bases, with 10 bases left in between. Germline CDR1 reads SGHNT; CDR2 reads YYREEE (reference sequence). CDR3 nucleotides: TGTGCCAGCAGTCAGGGTTTCAACTATGGCTACACCTTC. It encodes CASSQGFNYGYTF.

The genes are TRBV7-2 and TRBJ2-7; 9 nucleotides match TRBD1. Germline-derived CDR1 and CDR2 are SGHTA and FQGNSA. CDR3 size: 13 residues. The junction had 4 bases not matched to a gene; V was cut back by 4 bases and J by 6 bases. DNA for the CDR3: TGTGCCAGCAGCTCACAGGGGGCGGGCGAGCAGTACTTC. Protein sequence: CASSSQGAGEQYF.